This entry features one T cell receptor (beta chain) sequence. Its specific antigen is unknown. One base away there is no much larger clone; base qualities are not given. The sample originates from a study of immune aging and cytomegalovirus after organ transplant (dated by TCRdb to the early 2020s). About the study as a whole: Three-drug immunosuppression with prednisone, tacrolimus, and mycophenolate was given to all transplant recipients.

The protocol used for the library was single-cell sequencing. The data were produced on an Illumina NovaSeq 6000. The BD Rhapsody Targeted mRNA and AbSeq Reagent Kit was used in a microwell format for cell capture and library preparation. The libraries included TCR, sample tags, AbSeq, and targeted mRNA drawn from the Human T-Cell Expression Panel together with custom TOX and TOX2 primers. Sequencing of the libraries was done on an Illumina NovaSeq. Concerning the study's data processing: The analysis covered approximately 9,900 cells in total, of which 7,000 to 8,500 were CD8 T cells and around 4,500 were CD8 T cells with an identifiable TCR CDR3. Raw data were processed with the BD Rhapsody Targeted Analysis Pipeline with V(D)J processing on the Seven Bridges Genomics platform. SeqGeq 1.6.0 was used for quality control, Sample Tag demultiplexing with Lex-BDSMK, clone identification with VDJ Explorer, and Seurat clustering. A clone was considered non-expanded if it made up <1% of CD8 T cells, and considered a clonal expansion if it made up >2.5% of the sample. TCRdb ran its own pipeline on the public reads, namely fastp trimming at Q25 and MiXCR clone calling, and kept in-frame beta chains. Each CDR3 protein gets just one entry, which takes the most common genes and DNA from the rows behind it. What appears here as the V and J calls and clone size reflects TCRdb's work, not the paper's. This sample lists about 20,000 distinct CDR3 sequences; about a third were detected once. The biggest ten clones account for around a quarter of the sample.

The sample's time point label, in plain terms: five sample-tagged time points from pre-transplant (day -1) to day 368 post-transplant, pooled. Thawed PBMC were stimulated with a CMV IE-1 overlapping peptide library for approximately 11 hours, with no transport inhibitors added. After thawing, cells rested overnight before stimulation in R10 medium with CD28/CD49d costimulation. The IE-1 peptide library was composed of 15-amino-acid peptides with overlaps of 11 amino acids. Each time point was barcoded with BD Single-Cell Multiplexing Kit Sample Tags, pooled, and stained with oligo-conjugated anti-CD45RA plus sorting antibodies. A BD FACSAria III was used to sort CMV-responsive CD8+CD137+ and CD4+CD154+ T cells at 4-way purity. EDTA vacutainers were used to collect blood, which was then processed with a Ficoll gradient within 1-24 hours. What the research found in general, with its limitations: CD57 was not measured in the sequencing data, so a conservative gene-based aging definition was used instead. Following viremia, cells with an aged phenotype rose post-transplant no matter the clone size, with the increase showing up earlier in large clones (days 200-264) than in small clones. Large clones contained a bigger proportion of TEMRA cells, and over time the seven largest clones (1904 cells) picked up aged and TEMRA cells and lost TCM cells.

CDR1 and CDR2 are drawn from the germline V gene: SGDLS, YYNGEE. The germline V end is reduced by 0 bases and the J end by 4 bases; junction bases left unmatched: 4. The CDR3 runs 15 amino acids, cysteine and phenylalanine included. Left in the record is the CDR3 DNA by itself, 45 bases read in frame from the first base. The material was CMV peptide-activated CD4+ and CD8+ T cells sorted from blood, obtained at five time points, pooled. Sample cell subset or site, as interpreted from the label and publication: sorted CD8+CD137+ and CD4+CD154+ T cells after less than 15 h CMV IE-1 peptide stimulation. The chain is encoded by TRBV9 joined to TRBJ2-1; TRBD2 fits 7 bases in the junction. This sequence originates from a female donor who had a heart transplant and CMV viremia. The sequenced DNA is TGTGCCAGCAGCGTAGAAAGCGGGGTTTACAATGAGCAGTTCTTC. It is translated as CASSVESGVYNEQFF.